The entry below gives a single T cell receptor beta chain sequence along with its context. Its binding antigen is unknown. Base quality data are lacking; no much larger clone is found one base away. Measured from the cysteine to the phenylalanine, the CDR3 is 14 residues long. The DNA shown is the 42-base CDR3, in frame from base 1. Taken from the germline V gene, the CDR1 and CDR2 loops are MDHEN and SYDVKM. The germline ends are 15 bases apart after V is trimmed by 7 bases and J by 3 bases. These data belong to a study of blood T cell dynamics during melanoma immunotherapy (dated by TCRdb to about 2020). Notes on the research overall: Patients with metastatic melanoma were treated with first-line pembrolizumab or nivolumab plus ipilimumab as standard of care in the United Kingdom. The training cohort consisted of consecutive patients, while an additional independent group of patients from the same centre was pooled to form an external validation set. To find early correlates of response, the study profiled the peripheral T cell receptor repertoires of patients with metastatic melanoma both before and after one cycle of checkpoint inhibitor therapy. Study-level results and caveats: Unlike progressors, patients who went on to achieve disease control showed a bifurcated reorganization of the PBMC repertoire at W3, with either increased clonality or increased diversity. The relatively small sample size was recognized as a factor that could limit how well the results generalize. Whether the T cell clones behind the repertoire changes were melanoma-specific or instead reflected general immune activation was something the study could not determine.

A fixed 350 ng of DNA was loaded for every bulk PBMC sample. The immunoSEQ TCRb Assay kit was used according to manufacturer instructions to amplify TCR beta CDR3 sequences from genomic DNA. The KAPA Library Quantification Kit for Illumina platforms was used to quantify the pooled libraries by qPCR. Sequencing of the pooled libraries was done on an Illumina NextSeq 500, with clustering at about 0.6-1.1 pM. The authors processed their data as follows. Analysis of the TCR data relied on immunoSEQ ANALYZER and the R LymphoSeq package. A rearrangement efficiency score was calculated as productive divided by the sum of productive and non-productive CDR3 sequences. Clonality was assessed using the Gini coefficient and diversity using the Renyi index at alpha=1, with pairwise comparisons between timepoints within each patient. In LymphoSeq, clonal relatedness was computed using an edit distance of 3, and repertoire similarity was computed using the Bhattacharyya coefficient. To classify response, a linear discriminant analysis based on week-3 changes in clonality and diversity was built with the R MASS and caret packages. TCRdb re-hosts the immuneACCESS table, in-frame sequences only. Its copies lack some clones; in the studies checked, an unresolved V gene accounts for under half of them, and the cause for the rest is not known. That table furnishes V, J and clone size, whereas the DNA furnished D and trimming. The sample table lists about 10,000 clones, less than 90% of them with a count of one. The ten largest clones capture less than 5% of the sample.

Interpreted using the paper, the time point label stands for: week 3, after first cycle of checkpoint inhibitor. Blood samples were taken before treatment (T0) and at week 3 (W3), following the first cycle of checkpoint blockade. Except for two patients with rapid clinical progression, response was assessed 12 weeks after the first infusion by RECIST 1.1; disease control meant complete response, partial response or stable disease. Any patient who had received prior systemic cancer treatment, was on concomitant immunosuppressant therapy or had synchronous other active malignancies was excluded. Both bulk PBMC and plasma cell-free DNA were sequenced for TCR beta so that circulating cells and T cell turnover could be tracked. Lymphoprep and SepMate tubes were used to isolate PBMC from blood, and red cell lysis was then performed. DNA from PBMC and sorted T cell subsets was extracted with QIAamp DNA Blood Mini kits.

Sequencing used blood, obtained from a patient treated with checkpoint blockade. This TCR was sampled from a human donor with melanoma. The rearranged segments are TRBV28 and TRBJ1-2; there is no confident call for the D gene. The bases read TGTGCCAGCACATTAGCTAGTTTAGACTATGGCTACACCTTC. It is translated as CASTLASLDYGYTF.